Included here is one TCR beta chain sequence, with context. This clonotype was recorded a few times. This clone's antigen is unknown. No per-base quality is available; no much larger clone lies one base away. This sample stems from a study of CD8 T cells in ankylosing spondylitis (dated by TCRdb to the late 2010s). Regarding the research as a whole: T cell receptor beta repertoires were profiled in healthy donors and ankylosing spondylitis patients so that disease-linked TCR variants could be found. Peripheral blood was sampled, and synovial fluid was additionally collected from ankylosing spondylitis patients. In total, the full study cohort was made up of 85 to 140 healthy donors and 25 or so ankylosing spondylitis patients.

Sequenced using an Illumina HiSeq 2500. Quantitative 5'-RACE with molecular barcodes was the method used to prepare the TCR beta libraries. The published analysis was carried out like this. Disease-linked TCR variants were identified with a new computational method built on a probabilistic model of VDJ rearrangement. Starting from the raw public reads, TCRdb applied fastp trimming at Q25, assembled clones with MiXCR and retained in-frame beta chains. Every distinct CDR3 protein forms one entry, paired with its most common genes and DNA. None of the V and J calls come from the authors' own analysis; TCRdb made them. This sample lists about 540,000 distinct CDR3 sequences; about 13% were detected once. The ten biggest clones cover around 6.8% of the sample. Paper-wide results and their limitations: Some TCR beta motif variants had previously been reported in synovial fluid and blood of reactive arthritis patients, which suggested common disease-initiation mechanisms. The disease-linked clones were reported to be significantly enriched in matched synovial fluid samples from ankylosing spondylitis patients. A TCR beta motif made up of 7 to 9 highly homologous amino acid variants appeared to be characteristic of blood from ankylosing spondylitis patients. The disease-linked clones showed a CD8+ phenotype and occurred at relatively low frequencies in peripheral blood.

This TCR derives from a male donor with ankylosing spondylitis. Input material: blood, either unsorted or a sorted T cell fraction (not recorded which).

The nucleotide sequence is given as TGTGCCAGCCCCGGGACAGGGGCGAGCTATGGCTACACCTTC. Its amino acids are CASPGTGASYGYTF. The chain joins TRBV30 to TRBJ1-2; TRBD1 lines up with 10 middle nucleotides. Its CDR3 holds 14 amino acids, cysteine through phenylalanine. This entry keeps only the CDR3 DNA: 42 bases, framed from base 1. According to the germline V gene (reference sequence), CDR1 reads GTSNPN and CDR2 reads SVGIG. From V the trimming removes 8 bases and from J it removes 4 bases, while the gene matches leave 10 bases of the junction unaccounted for.